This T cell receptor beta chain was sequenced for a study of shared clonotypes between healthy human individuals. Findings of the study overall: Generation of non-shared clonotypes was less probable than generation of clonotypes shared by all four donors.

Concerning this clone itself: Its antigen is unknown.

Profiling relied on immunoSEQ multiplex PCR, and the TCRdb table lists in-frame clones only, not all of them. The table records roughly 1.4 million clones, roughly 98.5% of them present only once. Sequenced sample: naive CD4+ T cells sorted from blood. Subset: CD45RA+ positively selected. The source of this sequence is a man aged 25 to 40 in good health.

In DNA, the CDR3 is TGTGCCAGCAGTTACAGGTTGCGGGAGGACAATGAGCAGTTCTTC. It specifies CASSYRLREDNEQFF. The chain recombines TRBV6-5 with TRBJ2-1, with 8 bases matching TRBD2. This CDR3 region has 15 residues. Germline V CDR1 and CDR2: MNHEY, SVGAGI. V lost 2 bases and J lost 5; bases outside the gene matches: 5.